These 23 T cell receptor beta chains originate from one sample sequenced in a study of blood T cell repertoires in COVID-19 (TCRdb year 2020). Receptor amplification or capture employed the immunoSEQ multiplex PCR assay. TCRdb provides this immuneACCESS table in a form limited to in-frame rearrangements. Some clones are lacking; in checked studies, under half of them reflect an unresolved V gene, and why the rest are absent is not known. This sample is represented by about 29,000 clones; 85% to 90% of them were singletons. The ten biggest clones cover around 4.6% of the sample. The sequenced sample consisted of peripheral blood. All receptors come from a man in his sixties or seventies with active COVID-19.

The rearrangement joins TRBV27 to TRBJ2-5; D unresolved. The V gene's germline CDR1 is MNHEY and CDR2 SMNVEV (reference sequence). Between the trimmed V and J ends, which lost 4 bases and 1 base, there was a span of 13 bases. The CDR3 runs to 15 residues. DNA for the CDR3: TGTGCCAGCAGTTCCAACCGAGAGATCCAAGAGACCCAGTACTTC. Encoded protein: CASSSNREIQETQYF.

The V gene is TRBV5-6, the J gene TRBJ2-5; D call uncertain. The germline gives CDR1 SGHDT, CDR2 YYEEEE. V shed 4 bases and J shed 2 bases, with 15 bases lying between them. The CDR3 consists of 15 residues. CDR3 sequence: CASSALPREQETQYF. The CDR3 nucleotides read TGTGCCAGCAGCGCCTTGCCGCGAGAACAAGAGACCCAGTACTTC.

The chain is built from TRBV18 and TRBJ1-1; D uncertain. This CDR3 is built from 12 residues. Germline-derived CDR1 and CDR2 are KGHSH and LQKENI. V was shortened by 1 base and J by 5 bases, with 5 bases between the two germline ends. The CDR3: CASSPRATEAFF. The CDR3 DNA sequence: TGTGCCAGCTCACCACGCGCAACTGAAGCTTTCTTT.

Only one count was recorded for this clone. V gene TRBV19 combines with J gene TRBJ2-2, with 7 bases aligning to TRBD1. Germline trimming cut 1 base from V and 1 base from J; bases unmatched to any gene: 0. Germline V gene data show CDR1 as LNHDA and CDR2 as SQIVND (reference sequence). The CDR3 consists of 15 residues. The CDR3: CASSIGQGNTGELFF. The CDR3 coding sequence is TGTGCCAGTAGTATAGGACAGGGGAACACCGGGGAGCTGTTTTTT.

In its sample, this clone was seen once. J is TRBJ1-1 and V is TRBV5-1; possible D gene TRBD1, 5 bases. CDR3 length: 14 residues. The V gene's germline CDR1 is SGHRS and CDR2 YFSETQ. Trimming removed 4 bases at V and 3 bases at J, with 13 bases between. CDR3 bases: TGCGCCAGCAGCAACGGCAGGGTTCACACTGAAGCTTTCTTT. Its translation is CASSNGRVHTEAFF.

The chain uses TRBV5-1 and TRBJ1-4; D is undetermined. Trimming left V 5 bases short and J 7 bases short, with 9 bases between. The CDR3 has 12 residues. CDR1 is SGHRS, CDR2 YFSETQ, per germline. DNA for the CDR3: TGCGCCAGCAGGGCAGAGGGTGAAAAACTGTTTTTT. This sequence encodes CASRAEGEKLFF.

The chain carries TRBV15 and TRBJ2-7; TRBD2 matches at 7 bases. Germline-derived CDR1 and CDR2 are LNHNV and YYDKDF (reference sequence). This CDR3 comprises 13 residues. V lost 1 base, J lost 5 bases, and 2 bases stayed unmatched. CDR3 residues: CATSRGGGNEQYF. The CDR3 DNA reads TGTGCCACCAGCAGAGGGGGAGGGAACGAGCAGTACTTC.

This chain uses TRBV7-9 with TRBJ1-4; TRBD1 aligns across 9 bases. V lost 5 bases, J lost 6 bases, and 7 bases stayed unmatched. The CDR3 is 15 residues long. The germline V gene encodes CDR1 SEHNR and CDR2 FQNEAQ (reference sequence). The CDR3 nucleotides are TGTGCCAGCAGCGTCGACAGGGGGAAGGATGAAAAACTGTTTTTT. It codes for CASSVDRGKDEKLFF.

This clone was counted only a few times. This chain uses TRBV7-2 with TRBJ2-2, with D perhaps TRBD1 (5 bases). The CDR3 is 14 amino acids. Germline loops: CDR1 SGHTA, CDR2 FQGNSA. Trimming removed 4 bases from V and 1 base from J, with 7 bases in between. The CDR3 loop reads CASSSGQNTGELFF. The CDR3 coding sequence is TGTGCCAGCAGCTCCGGACAGAACACCGGGGAGCTGTTTTTT.

CDR3 coding DNA: TGTGCCAGCAGGCCACAGGGGCTATCCGGGGAGCTGTTTTTT. The encoded protein is CASRPQGLSGELFF. The rearrangement uses TRBV7-2 and TRBJ2-2; 7 bases map to TRBD1. The V gene's germline CDR1 is SGHTA and CDR2 FQGNSA. V shed 6 bases, J shed 6 bases, and the junction held 7 bases outside the gene matches. CDR3 length: 14 amino acids.

The chain uses TRBV5-1 and TRBJ2-2, with 8 bases aligning to TRBD1. Germline V lookup: CDR1 SGHRS, CDR2 YFSETQ. CDR3 length: 17 amino acids. The ends lost 0 bases at V and 4 bases at J; junction bases unmatched: 8. The CDR3 spells CASSLAPGGVATGELFF. CDR3 coding DNA: TGCGCCAGCAGCTTGGCCCCAGGGGGCGTCGCCACCGGGGAGCTGTTTTTT. Full variable domain (remainder filled in from reference TRBV5-1 and TRBJ2-2): KAGVTQTPRYLIKTRGQQVTLSCSPISGHRSVSWYQQTPGQGLQFLFEYFSETQRNKGNFPGRFSGRQFSNSRSEMNVSTLELGDSALYLCASSLAPGGVATGELFFGEGSRLTVL.

In its sample, this clone is medium-sized. V usage is TRBV27 and J usage is TRBJ2-5; 8 nucleotides match TRBD2. This CDR3 region has 19 residues. J lost 3 bases, V lost 6 bases, and 21 bases had no gene match. The germline gives CDR1 MNHEY, CDR2 SMNVEV (reference sequence). The CDR3: CASRRLQTLAGGGEETQYF. CDR3 sequence (DNA): TGTGCCAGCAGGAGACTACAGACCTTGGCGGGGGGCGGGGAAGAGACCCAGTACTTC.

This clone was counted only a few times. The V and J genes are TRBV3-1 (or the pseudogene TRBV3-2) and TRBJ1-1, with no clear D. The CDR3 sequence is 15 residues long. V lost 3 bases and J 0 bases, leaving 11 bases between the germline ends. Germline V lookup: CDR1 LGHDT, CDR2 YNNKEL (reference sequence). DNA of the CDR3: TGTGCCAGCAGCCACCGCGGGCAGGTGAACACTGAAGCTTTCTTT. It encodes CASSHRGQVNTEAFF.

The rearrangement joins TRBV7-8 to TRBJ2-7, with D uncertain. The V end lost 1 base, the J end lost 4 bases, and 8 bases lay between the germline ends. The CDR3 is 13 residues long. CDR1 and CDR2 from the germline V gene are SGHVS and FQNEAQ. The CDR3 DNA follows: TGTGCCAGCAGCTTAGACAGTACGTACGAGCAGTACTTC. Translation: CASSLDSTYEQYF.

This clone has only one observation. This chain connects TRBV3-1 (or the pseudogene TRBV3-2) to TRBJ2-5; 7 nucleotides match TRBD1. Germline V lookup: CDR1 LGHDT, CDR2 YNNKEL (reference sequence). The CDR3 sequence is 14 residues long. V shed 0 bases and J 5 bases; nucleotides not matched to a gene: 3. This CDR3 is CASSQEGGVETQYF. CDR3 nucleotide sequence: TGTGCCAGCAGCCAAGAAGGGGGCGTGGAGACCCAGTACTTC.

The chain uses TRBV19 and TRBJ2-4; D ambiguous. Germline V gene data show CDR1 as LNHDA and CDR2 as SQIVND (reference sequence). Deletions cut 3 bases from V and 4 bases from J, with 10 bases between. The CDR3 length is 14 residues. In DNA form, the CDR3 reads TGTGCCAGTAGTATTGAGAACCGGAAAAACATTCAGTACTTC. Residues: CASSIENRKNIQYF.

This clone was counted once. The V call is TRBV7-3, the J call TRBJ1-1, with 8 bases matching TRBD1. CDR1 and CDR2 (germline): SGHTA, FQGTGA. V lost 6 bases, J lost 6 bases, and 12 bases stayed unmatched. This CDR3 spans 15 amino acids. The CDR3 region has the DNA TGTGCCAGCAGATGTCTAACAGGGGGAAAGTCTGAAGCTTTCTTT. It codes for CASRCLTGGKSEAFF.

The chain is built from TRBV3-1 (or the pseudogene TRBV3-2) and TRBJ1-3; TRBD1 might be the D (6 bases). Germline CDR1 and CDR2: LGHDT and YNNKEL (reference sequence). The length of the CDR3 is 17 residues. V gave up 6 bases and J gave up 0 bases, with 18 bases separating them. CDR3 region: CASSPGEGGSSGNTIYF. The CDR3 region has the DNA TGTGCCAGCAGTCCAGGGGAAGGTGGAAGCTCTGGAAACACCATATATTTT.

The DNA for the CDR3 is TGTGCCAGCTCACCGGACAGGGCGGGATCACCCCTCCACTTT. Residues: CASSPDRAGSPLHF. The rearrangement joins TRBV18 to TRBJ1-6, with TRBD1 identical over 8 bases. The CDR3 consists of 14 residues. The germline V gene has CDR1 KGHSH and CDR2 LQKENI. Trimming removed 3 bases from V and 10 bases from J; junction bases left unmatched: 5.

The V call is TRBV6-4, the J call TRBJ2-6, with 7 bases identical to TRBD1. Germline trimming cut 6 bases from V and 2 bases from J; bases unmatched to any gene: 4. This CDR3 region has 15 residues. CDR1 and CDR2 (germline): MRHNA, SNTAGT. This CDR3 reads CASRPDRAGANVLTF. For the CDR3, the DNA is TGTGCCAGCAGACCCGACAGGGCTGGGGCCAACGTCCTGACTTTC.

The V call is TRBV5-5, the J call TRBJ1-4; D unclear. The CDR3 covers 13 residues. CDR1 is SGHKS, CDR2 YYEKEE, per germline (reference sequence). Trimming pared 1 base from V and 7 bases from J, leaving 8 bases between. The CDR3 loop is CASSLWEGEKLFF. Written as DNA, the CDR3 is TGTGCCAGCAGCTTGTGGGAGGGTGAAAAACTGTTTTTT.

The rearrangement joins TRBV4-1 to TRBJ1-2; D remains ambiguous. With 0 bases removed from V and 2 bases from J, the gap between germline ends came to 16 bases. The CDR3 spans 17 residues. CDR1 is MGHRA and CDR2 is YSYEKL in the germline V gene. CDR3: CASSQEGTSQINYGYTF. Here the CDR3 DNA reads TGCGCCAGCAGCCAAGAAGGTACATCACAGATCAACTATGGCTACACCTTC.

The chain couples TRBV3-1 (or the pseudogene TRBV3-2) to TRBJ1-4, with 9 bases identical to TRBD1. This CDR3 is built from 14 residues. Per the germline V gene, CDR1 is LGHDT and CDR2 is YNNKEL (reference sequence). V lost 5 bases to trimming and J lost 8 bases; unmatched junction nucleotides: 6. The DNA of the CDR3 is TGTGCCAGCAGCTCGGGACAGGGAGGCGAAAAACTGTTTTTT. It specifies CASSSGQGGEKLFF.